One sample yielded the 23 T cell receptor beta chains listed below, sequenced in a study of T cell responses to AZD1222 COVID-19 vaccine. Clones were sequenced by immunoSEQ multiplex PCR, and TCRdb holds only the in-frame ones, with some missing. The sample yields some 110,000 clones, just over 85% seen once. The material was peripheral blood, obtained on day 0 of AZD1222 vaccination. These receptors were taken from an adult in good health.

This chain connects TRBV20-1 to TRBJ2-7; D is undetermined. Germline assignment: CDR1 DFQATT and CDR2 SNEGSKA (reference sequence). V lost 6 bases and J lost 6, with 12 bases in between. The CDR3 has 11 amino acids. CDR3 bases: TGCAGTGCCCGCCACTCAGTCGAGCAGTACTTC. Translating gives CSARHSVEQYF.

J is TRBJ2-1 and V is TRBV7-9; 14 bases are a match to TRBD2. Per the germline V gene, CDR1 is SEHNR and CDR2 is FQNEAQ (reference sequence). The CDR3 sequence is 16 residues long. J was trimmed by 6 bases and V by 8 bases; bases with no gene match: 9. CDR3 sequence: CASWRMGTSGSNEQFF. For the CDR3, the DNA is TGTGCCAGCTGGCGGATGGGGACTAGCGGGAGCAATGAGCAGTTCTTC. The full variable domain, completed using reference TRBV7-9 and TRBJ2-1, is DTGVSQNPRHKITKRGQNVTFRCDPISEHNRLYWYRQTLGQGPEFLTYFQNEAQLEKSRLLSDRFSAERPKGSFSTLEIQRTEQGDSAMYLCASWRMGTSGSNEQFFGPGTRLTVL.

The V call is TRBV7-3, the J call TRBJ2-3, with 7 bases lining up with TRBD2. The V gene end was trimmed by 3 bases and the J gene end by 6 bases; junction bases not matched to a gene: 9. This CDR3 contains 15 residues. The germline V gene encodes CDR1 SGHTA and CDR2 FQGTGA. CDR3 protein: CASSFQGGRRDTQYF. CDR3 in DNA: TGTGCCAGCAGCTTTCAAGGCGGGAGAAGGGATACGCAGTATTTT.

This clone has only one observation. For the CDR3, the DNA is TGTGCCAGCAGACTTAGCGGGAGGGGTTCCTACGAGCAGTACTTC. It encodes CASRLSGRGSYEQYF. J is TRBJ2-7 and V is TRBV6-5; 11 nucleotides match TRBD2. Germline trimming cut 6 bases from V and 1 base from J; bases unmatched to any gene: 5. Germline V lookup: CDR1 MNHEY, CDR2 SVGAGI. The CDR3 consists of 15 residues.

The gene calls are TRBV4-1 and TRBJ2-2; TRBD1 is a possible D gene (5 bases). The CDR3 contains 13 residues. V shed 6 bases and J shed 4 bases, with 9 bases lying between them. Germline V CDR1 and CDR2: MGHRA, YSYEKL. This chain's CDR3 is CASRGDSTGELFF. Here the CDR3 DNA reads TGCGCCAGCAGAGGGGATAGCACCGGGGAGCTGTTTTTT.

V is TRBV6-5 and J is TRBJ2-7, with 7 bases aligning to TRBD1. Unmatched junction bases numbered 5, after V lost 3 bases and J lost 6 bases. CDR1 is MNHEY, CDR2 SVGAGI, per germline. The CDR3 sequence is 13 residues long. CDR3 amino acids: CASSYRGHGEQYF. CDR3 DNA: TGTGCCAGCAGTTATAGGGGGCACGGCGAGCAGTACTTC.

The CDR3 loop is CASTVNLGQGALSTEAFF. DNA for the CDR3: TGCGCCAGCACAGTCAATTTGGGACAGGGGGCGCTTAGCACTGAAGCTTTCTTT. The V and J genes are TRBV5-1 and TRBJ1-1; 12 bases are a match to TRBD1. The V segment lost 6 bases and the J segment 4 bases; nucleotides outside the gene matches: 16. Looked up from germline, CDR1 is SGHRS and CDR2 is YFSETQ. CDR3 length equals 18 residues.

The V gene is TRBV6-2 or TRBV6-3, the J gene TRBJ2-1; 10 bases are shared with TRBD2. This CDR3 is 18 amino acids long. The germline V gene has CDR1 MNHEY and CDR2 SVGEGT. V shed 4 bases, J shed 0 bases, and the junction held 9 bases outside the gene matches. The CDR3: CASSWKGLASSSYNEQFF. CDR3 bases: TGTGCCAGCAGTTGGAAGGGACTAGCGTCGAGCTCCTACAATGAGCAGTTCTTC.

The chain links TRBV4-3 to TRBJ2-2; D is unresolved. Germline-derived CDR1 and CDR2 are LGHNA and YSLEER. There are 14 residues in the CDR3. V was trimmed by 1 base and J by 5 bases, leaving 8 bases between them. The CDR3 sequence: CASSQVHTTGELFF. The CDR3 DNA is TGCGCCAGCAGCCAAGTTCACACTACCGGGGAGCTGTTTTTT.

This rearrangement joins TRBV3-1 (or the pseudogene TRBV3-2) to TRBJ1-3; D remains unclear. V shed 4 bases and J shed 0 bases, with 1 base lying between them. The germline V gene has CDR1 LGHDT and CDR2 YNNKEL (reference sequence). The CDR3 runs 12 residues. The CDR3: CASSRSGNTIYF. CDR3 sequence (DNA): TGTGCCAGCAGCCGCTCTGGAAACACCATATATTTT.

The CDR3 region is CASSLRQGGTEAFF. The CDR3 DNA reads TGTGCCAGCAGCCTCAGACAGGGGGGGACTGAAGCTTTCTTT. The chain recombines TRBV7-9 with TRBJ1-1; 9 positions agree with TRBD1. There are 14 residues in the CDR3. The ends lost 5 bases at V and 5 bases at J; junction bases unmatched: 6. Germline lookup yields CDR1 SEHNR and CDR2 FQNEAQ (reference sequence).

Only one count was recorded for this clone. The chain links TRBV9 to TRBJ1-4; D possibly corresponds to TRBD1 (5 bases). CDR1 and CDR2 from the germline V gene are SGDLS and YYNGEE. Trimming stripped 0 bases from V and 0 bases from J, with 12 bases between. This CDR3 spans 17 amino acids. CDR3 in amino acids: CASSVGGALATNEKLFF. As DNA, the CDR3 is TGTGCCAGCAGCGTAGGAGGGGCCCTAGCAACTAATGAAAAACTGTTTTTT.

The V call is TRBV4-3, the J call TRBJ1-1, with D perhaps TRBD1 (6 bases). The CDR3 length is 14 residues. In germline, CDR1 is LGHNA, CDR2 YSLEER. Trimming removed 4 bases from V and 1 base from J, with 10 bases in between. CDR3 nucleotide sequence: TGCGCCAGCAGCCTCGGACAGCCGAACACTGAAGCTTTCTTT. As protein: CASSLGQPNTEAFF.

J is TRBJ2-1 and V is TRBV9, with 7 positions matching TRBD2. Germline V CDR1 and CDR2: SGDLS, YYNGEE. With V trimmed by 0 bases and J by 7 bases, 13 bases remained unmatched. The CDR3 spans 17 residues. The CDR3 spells CASSVDFSGRARNEQFF. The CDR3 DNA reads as TGTGCCAGCAGCGTAGACTTCTCGGGGAGGGCCCGGAATGAGCAGTTCTTC.

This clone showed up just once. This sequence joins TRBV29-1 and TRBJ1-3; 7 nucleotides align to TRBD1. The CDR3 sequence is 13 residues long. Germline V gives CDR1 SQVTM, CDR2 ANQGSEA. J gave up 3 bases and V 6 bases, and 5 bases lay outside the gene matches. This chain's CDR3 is CSVGRDSGNTIYF. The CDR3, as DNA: TGCAGCGTGGGTCGGGACAGTGGAAACACCATATATTTT. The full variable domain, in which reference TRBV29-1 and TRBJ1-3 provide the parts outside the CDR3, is SAVISQKPSRDICQRGTSLTIQCQVDSQVTMMFWYRQQPGQSLTLIATANQGSEATYESGFVIDKFPISRPNLTFSTLTVSNMSPEDSSIYLCSVGRDSGNTIYFGEGSWLTVV.

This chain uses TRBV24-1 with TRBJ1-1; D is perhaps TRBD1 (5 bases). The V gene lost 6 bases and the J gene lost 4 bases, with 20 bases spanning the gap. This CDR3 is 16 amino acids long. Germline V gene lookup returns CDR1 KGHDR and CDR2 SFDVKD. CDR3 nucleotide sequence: TGTGCCACCAGTACGGCCCGGGGGGGAAGGGGCACTGAAGCTTTCTTT. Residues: CATSTARGGRGTEAFF.

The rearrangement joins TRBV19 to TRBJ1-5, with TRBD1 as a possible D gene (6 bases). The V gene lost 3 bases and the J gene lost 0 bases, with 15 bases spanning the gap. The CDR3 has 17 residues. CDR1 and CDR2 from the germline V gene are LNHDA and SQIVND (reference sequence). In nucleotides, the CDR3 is TGTGCCAGTAGTATTAAACACAGCAGGGGTAGCAATCAGCCCCAGCATTTT. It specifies CASSIKHSRGSNQPQHF.

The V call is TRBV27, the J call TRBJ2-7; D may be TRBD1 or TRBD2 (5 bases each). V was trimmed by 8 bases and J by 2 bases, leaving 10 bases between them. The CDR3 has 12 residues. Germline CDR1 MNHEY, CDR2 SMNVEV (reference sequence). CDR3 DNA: TGTGCCAGCGCCGGGACCCCCTACGAGCAGTACTTC. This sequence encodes CASAGTPYEQYF.

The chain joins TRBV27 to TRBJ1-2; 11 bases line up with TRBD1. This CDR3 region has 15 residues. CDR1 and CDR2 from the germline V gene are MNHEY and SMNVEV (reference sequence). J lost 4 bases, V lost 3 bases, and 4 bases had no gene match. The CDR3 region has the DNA TGTGCCAGCAGTTTCTGGACAGGGGGCGCCTATGGCTACACCTTC. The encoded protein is CASSFWTGGAYGYTF.

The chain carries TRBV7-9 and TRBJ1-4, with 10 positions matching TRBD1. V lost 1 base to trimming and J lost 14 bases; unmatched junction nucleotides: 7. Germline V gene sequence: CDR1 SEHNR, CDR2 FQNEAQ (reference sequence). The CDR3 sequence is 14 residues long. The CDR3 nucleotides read TGTGCCAGCAGCTTAGGACAGGGGGCATTCTCCCTGTTTTTT. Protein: CASSLGQGAFSLFF.

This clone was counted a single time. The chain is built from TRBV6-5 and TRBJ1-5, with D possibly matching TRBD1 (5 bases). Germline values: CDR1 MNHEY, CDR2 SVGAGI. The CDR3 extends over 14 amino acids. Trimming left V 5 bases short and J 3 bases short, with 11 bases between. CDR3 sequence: CASSRDGNNQPQHF. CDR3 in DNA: TGTGCCAGCAGTAGGGACGGCAACAATCAGCCCCAGCATTTT.

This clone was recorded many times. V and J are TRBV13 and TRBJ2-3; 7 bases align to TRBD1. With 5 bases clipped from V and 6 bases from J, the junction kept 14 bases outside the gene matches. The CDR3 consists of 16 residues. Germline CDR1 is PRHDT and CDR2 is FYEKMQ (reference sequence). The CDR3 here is CASSHRGQIGTDTQYF. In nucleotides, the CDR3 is TGTGCCAGCAGCCACAGGGGACAAATTGGGACGGATACGCAGTATTTT.

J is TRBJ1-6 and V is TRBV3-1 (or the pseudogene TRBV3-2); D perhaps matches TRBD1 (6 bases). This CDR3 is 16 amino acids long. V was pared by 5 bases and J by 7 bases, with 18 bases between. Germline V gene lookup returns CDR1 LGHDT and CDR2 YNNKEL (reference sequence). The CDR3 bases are TGTGCCAGCAGCGGAGGGGCACAGGGCAAGAATTCACCCCTCCACTTT. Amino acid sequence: CASSGGAQGKNSPLHF.